The rows below give T cell receptor beta chains drawn from one sample of a study of neurological immune-mediated disorders. TCRdb used MiXCR to reprocess the 5' RACE reads, holding one entry per CDR3 protein. This table holds 25,000 to 35,000 distinct CDR3 sequences, approximately 12% found once. The sample taken for sequencing was PBMCs. All receptors derive from a man in his 60s in good health. The CDR3 runs from the conserved cysteine through the conserved F or W. Each record gives: clone size, J gene, D gene, V gene, CDR3 DNA, CDR3 protein. A D gene is named only where the DNA matches it firmly. Not all rows give a size; the values are once, few, many and, for expanded clones, a class.

many | TRBJ2-3 | . | TRBV4-3 | TGCGCCAGCAGCCAAGATGGAGGTACAGATACGCAGTATTTT | CASSQDGGTDTQYF
. | TRBJ1-5 | . | TRBV2 | TGTGCCAGCACGACCGAGGGAGGTCAGACACAGCATTTT | CASTTEGGQTQHF
many | TRBJ2-7 | . | TRBV27 | TGTGCCAGCAGTTTATGGTCGGGTTACGAGCAGTACTTC | CASSLWSGYEQYF
many | TRBJ2-7 | . | TRBV28 | TGTGCCAGCAGTTTGGTTAGGGGGGAGCAGTACTTC | CASSLVRGEQYF
many | TRBJ1-3 | . | TRBV28 | TGTGCCAGCAGTCCCTGGGGGCTCAGCTCTGGAAACACCATATATTTT | CASSPWGLSSGNTIYF
many | TRBJ1-5 | TRBD1 | TRBV5-5 | TGTGCCAGCAGCTTATCCCCGGGACAGGGGCGTCAGCCCCAGCATTTT | CASSLSPGQGRQPQHF
many | TRBJ1-1 | . | TRBV12-3/TRBV12-4 | TGTGCCAGCAGTTTAGATGGCAGCTTTGAAGCTTTCTTT | CASSLDGSFEAFF
. | TRBJ2-1 | . | TRBV5-1 | TGCGCCAGCAGCAACGGGTGGAGGGAGTCCTACAATGAGCAGTTCTTC | CASSNGWRESYNEQFF
many | TRBJ2-3 | TRBD2 | TRBV10-3 | TGTGCCATCAGTCAACTAGCGGGAGGAGGCACAGATACGCAGTATTTT | CAISQLAGGGTDTQYF
many | TRBJ2-3 | TRBD2 | TRBV29-1 | TGCAGCGTTGCTGGAGCGGGAGGGGAGAATACGCAGTATTTT | CSVAGAGGENTQYF
many | TRBJ2-7 | . | TRBV20-1 | TGCAGTGCTGGGGCCACCTACGAGCAGTACTTC | CSAGATYEQYF
many | TRBJ2-4 | TRBD1 | TRBV2 | TGTGCCAGCAGTCGGGACAGGGCTTTCGGCATTCAGTACTTC | CASSRDRAFGIQYF
medium-sized | TRBJ1-4 | . | TRBV5-1 | TGCGCCAGCAGCTTGGATGTCGGGACGGTCGGTGAAAAACTGTTTTTT | CASSLDVGTVGEKLFF
. | TRBJ2-7 | . | TRBV3-1 | TGTGCCAGCAGCCAAGATGCCCTCCGTCAGCAGTACTTC | CASSQDALRQQYF
. | TRBJ1-1 | . | TRBV7-9 | TGTGCCACCAGCTCGGGCCTCCTAACTGAAGCTTTCTTT | CATSSGLLTEAFF
many | TRBJ2-1 | TRBD2 | TRBV7-2 | TGTGCCAGCAGCTCGTCCGGGACTAGCGGGAGGGCCGGGAATGAGCAGTTCTTC | CASSSSGTSGRAGNEQFF
many | TRBJ1-6 | TRBD1 | TRBV6-6 | TGTGCCAGCAGTCGAAGTCAGGGGGTAGAATCACCCCTCCACTTT | CASSRSQGVESPLHF
many | TRBJ1-1 | . | TRBV5-5 | TGTGCCAGCAGGGGGTTGGGCTTGAACACTGAAGCTTTCTTT | CASRGLGLNTEAFF
many | TRBJ2-1 | TRBD2 | TRBV20-1 | TGCAGTGCTGGAGGACTAGTATCCGACAGTGAGCAGTTCTTC | CSAGGLVSDSEQFF
many | TRBJ2-1 | . | TRBV14 | TGTGCCAGCAGCCCGGGGCTAGGTTACAATGAGCAGTTCTTC | CASSPGLGYNEQFF
many | TRBJ2-7 | TRBD1 | TRBV12-3/TRBV12-4 | TGTGCCAGCAGTCCAGGGGGCCCCTACGAGCAGTACTTC | CASSPGGPYEQYF
. | TRBJ2-3 | TRBD2 | TRBV24-1 | TGTGCCACCAGTGATTCGACTAGCGGGAACGGTGATACGCAGTATTTT | CATSDSTSGNGDTQYF
many | TRBJ1-5 | . | TRBV6-2/TRBV6-3 | TGTGCCAGCAGAACAAGGACAGATGTCTATCAGCCCCAGCATTTT | CASRTRTDVYQPQHF
many | TRBJ2-7 | . | TRBV7-9 | TGTGCCAGCAGCTCCATTCCCGGATCCGGGCCCCTGAGGAGCAACTACTACGAGCAGTACTTC | CASSSIPGSGPLRSNYYEQYF
many | TRBJ2-1 | TRBD2 | TRBV12-3/TRBV12-4 | TGTGCCAGCAGTCGGCGGGAGTATGGAGAGCAGTTCTTC | CASSRREYGEQFF
many | TRBJ1-3 | . | TRBV12-3/TRBV12-4 | TGTGCCAGCAGACCAGACAGTCTCCGCGGAAACACCATATATTTT | CASRPDSLRGNTIYF
many | TRBJ2-5 | TRBD2 | TRBV5-1 | TGCGCCAGCAGCTTGGTCGGGACTAGTCAAGAGACCCAGTACTTC | CASSLVGTSQETQYF
many | TRBJ1-1 | . | TRBV6-5 | TGTGCCACCCAGCGAGTAGGAAGGGGAACGAACACTGAAGCTTTCTTT | CATQRVGRGTNTEAFF
many | TRBJ2-5 | TRBD2 | TRBV6-2/TRBV6-3 | TGTGCCAGCAATCCCGGGACTAGCGGGAGTGAGACCCAGTACTTC | CASNPGTSGSETQYF
many | TRBJ1-4 | . | TRBV20-1 | TGCAGTGCTAGAGATACAACGGGACTAGGAAAACTGTTTTTT | CSARDTTGLGKLFF
many | TRBJ2-3 | TRBD2 | TRBV20-1 | TGCAGTGCTATACCGGGACTAGGATATAGCACAGATACGCAGTATTTT | CSAIPGLGYSTDTQYF
many | TRBJ1-1 | . | TRBV5-1 | TGCGCCAGCAGCTTGGGACCTAAGAACACTGAAGCTTTCTTT | CASSLGPKNTEAFF
many | TRBJ1-5 | . | TRBV15 | TGTGCCACCAGCAGAGATGGGGTTACGGGGCAGCCCCAGCATTTT | CATSRDGVTGQPQHF
. | TRBJ1-5 | TRBD1 | TRBV29-1 | TGCAGCGTTGTTACAGGGGGACAGCCCCAGCATTTT | CSVVTGGQPQHF
many | TRBJ1-2 | . | TRBV5-1 | TGCGCCAGCAGCAACGACGGACTCTATGGCTACACCTTC | CASSNDGLYGYTF
many | TRBJ2-4 | . | TRBV7-2 | TGTGCCAGCAGTTCCGCGACACTAGCCAAAAACATTCAGTACTTC | CASSSATLAKNIQYF